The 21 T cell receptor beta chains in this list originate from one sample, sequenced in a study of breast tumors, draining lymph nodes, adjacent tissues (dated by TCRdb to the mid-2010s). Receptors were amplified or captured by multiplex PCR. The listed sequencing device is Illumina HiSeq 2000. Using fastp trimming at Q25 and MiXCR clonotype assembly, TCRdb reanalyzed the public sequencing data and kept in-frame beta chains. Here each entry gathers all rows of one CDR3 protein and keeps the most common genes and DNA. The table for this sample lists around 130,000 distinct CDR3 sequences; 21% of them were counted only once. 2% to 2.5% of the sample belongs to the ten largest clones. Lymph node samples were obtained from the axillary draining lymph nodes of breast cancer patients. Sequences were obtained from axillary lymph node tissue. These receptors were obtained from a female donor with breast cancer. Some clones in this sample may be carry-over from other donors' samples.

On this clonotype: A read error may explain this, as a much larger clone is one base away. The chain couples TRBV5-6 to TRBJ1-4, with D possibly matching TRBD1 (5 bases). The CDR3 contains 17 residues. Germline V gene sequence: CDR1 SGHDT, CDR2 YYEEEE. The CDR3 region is CASSLAWGAATNEKLSF. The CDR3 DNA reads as TGTGCCAGCAGCTTGGCTTGGGGCGCTGCAACTAATGAAAAACTGTCTTTT.

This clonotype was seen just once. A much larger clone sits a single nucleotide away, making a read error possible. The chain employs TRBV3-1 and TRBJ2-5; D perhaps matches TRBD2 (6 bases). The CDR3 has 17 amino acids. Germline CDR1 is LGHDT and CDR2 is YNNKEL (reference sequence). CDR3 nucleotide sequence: TGTGCCAGCAGCCCGGTGATCAGGGACTCTAACCAAGAGGCCCAGTACTTC. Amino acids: CASSPVIRDSNQEAQYF.

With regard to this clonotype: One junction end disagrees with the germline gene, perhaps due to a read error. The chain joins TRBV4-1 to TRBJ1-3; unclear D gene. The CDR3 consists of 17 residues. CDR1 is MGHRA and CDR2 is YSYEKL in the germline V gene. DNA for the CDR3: TGCGCCAGCAGCCAAGAAAGGTTTGGGCTCTCTGGAAACACCATGTATTTT. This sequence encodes CASSQERFGLSGNTMYF.

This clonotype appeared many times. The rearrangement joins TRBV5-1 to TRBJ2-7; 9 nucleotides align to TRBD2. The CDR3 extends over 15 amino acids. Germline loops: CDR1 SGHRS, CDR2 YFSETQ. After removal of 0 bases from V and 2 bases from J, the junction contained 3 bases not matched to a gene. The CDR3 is CASSLASSGTYEQYF. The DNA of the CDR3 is TGCGCCAGCAGCTTGGCCTCTAGCGGGACCTACGAGCAGTACTTC.

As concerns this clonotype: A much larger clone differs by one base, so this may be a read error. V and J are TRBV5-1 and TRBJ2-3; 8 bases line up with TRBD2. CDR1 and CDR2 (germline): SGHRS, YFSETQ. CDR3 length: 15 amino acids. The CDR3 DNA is TGCGCCAGCAGCTATCGGAGGACTAGCACAGAAACGCAGTATTTT. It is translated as CASSYRRTSTETQYF. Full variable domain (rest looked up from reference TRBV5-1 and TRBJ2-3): KAGVTQTPRYLIKTRGQQVTLSCSPISGHRSVSWYQQTPGQGLQFLFEYFSETQRNKGNFPGRFSGRQFSNSRSEMNVSTLELGDSALYLCASSYRRTSTETQYFGPGTRLTVL.

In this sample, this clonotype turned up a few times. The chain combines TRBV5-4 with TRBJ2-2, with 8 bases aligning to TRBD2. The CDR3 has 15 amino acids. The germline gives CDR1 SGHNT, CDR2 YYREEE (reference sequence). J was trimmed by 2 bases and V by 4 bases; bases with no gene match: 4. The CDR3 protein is CASSVSGINTGELFF. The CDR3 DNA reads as TGTGCCAGCAGCGTTAGCGGGATAAACACCGGGGAGCTGTTTTTT. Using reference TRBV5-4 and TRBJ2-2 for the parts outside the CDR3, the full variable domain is ETGVTQSPTHLIKTRGQQVTLRCSSQSGHNTVSWYQQALGQGPQFIFQYYREEENGRGNFPPRFSGLQFPNYSSELNVNALELDDSALYLCASSVSGINTGELFFGEGSRLTVL.

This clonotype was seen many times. For the CDR3, the DNA is TGTGCCAGCAGTTACGACAGGGGGCCCCACGAGCAGTACTTC. Translating it yields CASSYDRGPHEQYF. The rearrangement uses TRBV6-6 and TRBJ2-7; 10 bases fit TRBD1. The trim removed 2 bases at V and 5 bases at J, leaving 3 bases unmatched. Per the germline V gene, CDR1 is MNHNY and CDR2 is SVGAGI (reference sequence). This CDR3 has 14 residues.

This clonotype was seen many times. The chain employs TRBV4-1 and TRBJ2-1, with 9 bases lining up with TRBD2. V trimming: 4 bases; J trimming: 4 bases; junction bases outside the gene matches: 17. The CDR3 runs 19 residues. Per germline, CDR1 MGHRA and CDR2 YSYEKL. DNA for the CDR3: TGCGCCAGCAGCCCAAGAGCCATAGCGGGAGTCCTACCTTACAATGAGCAGTTCTTC. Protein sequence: CASSPRAIAGVLPYNEQFF.

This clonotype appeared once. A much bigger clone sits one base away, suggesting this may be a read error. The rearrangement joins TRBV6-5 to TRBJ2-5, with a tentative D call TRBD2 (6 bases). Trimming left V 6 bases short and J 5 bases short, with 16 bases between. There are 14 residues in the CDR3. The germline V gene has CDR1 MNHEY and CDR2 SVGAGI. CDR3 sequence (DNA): TGTGCCAGCAGGGGGGAGGCCGTGGAGGAGACCCAGTACTTC. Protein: CASRGEAVEETQYF.

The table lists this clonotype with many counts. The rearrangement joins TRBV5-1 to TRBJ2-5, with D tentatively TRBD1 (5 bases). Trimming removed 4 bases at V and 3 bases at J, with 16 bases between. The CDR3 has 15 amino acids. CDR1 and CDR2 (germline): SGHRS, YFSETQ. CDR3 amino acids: CASSLKGFREETQYF. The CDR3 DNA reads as TGCGCCAGCAGCCTAAAGGGGTTTCGGGAAGAGACCCAGTACTTC.

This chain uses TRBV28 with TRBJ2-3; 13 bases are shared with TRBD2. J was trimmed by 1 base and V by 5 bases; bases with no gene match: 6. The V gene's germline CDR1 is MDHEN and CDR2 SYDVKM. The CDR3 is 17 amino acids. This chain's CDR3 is CASSTRTSGSGTDTQYF. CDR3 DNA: TGTGCCAGCAGTACCCGGACTAGCGGGAGCGGCACAGATACGCAGTATTTT. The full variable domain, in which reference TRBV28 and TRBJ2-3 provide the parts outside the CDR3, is DVKVTQSSRYLVKRTGEKVFLECVQDMDHENMFWYRQDPGLGLRLIYFSYDVKMKEKGDIPEGYSVSREKKERFSLILESASTNQTSMYLCASSTRTSGSGTDTQYFGPGTRLTVL.

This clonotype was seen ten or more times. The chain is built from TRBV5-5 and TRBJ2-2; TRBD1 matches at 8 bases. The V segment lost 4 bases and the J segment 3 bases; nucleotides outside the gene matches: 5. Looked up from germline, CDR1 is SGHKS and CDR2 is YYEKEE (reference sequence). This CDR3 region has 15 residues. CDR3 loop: CASSQDRVDTGELFF. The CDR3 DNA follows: TGTGCCAGCAGCCAGGACAGGGTCGACACCGGGGAGCTGTTTTTT.

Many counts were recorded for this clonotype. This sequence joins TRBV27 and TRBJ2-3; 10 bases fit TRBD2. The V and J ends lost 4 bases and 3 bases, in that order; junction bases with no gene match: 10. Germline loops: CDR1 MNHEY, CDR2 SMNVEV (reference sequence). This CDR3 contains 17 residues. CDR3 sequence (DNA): TGTGCCAGCAGTTACCGGACTAGCGGAGTAAGGACAGATACGCAGTATTTT. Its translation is CASSYRTSGVRTDTQYF.

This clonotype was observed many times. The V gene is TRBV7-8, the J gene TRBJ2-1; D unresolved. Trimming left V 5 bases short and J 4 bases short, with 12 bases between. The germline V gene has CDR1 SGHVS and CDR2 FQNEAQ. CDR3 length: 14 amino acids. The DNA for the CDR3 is TGTGCCAGCAGCCCCAGAGTGGTTTACAATGAGCAGTTCTTC. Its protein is CASSPRVVYNEQFF.

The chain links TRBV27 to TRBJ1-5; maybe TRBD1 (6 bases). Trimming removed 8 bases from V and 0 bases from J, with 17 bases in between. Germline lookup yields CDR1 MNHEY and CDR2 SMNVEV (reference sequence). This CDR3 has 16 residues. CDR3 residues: CASADGGAGSNQPQHF. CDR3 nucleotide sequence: TGTGCCAGCGCCGACGGGGGGGCGGGTAGCAATCAGCCCCAGCATTTT.

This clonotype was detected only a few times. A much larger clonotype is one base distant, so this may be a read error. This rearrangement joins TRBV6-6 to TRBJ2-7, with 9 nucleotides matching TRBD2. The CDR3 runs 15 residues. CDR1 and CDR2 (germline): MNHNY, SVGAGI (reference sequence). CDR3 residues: CAGSYSSGKSYEQYF. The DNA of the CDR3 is TGTGCCGGCAGTTACTCTAGCGGGAAATCCTACGAGCAGTACTTC.

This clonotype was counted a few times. The CDR3 sequence: CASSLNRRSGANVLTF. The DNA of the CDR3 is TGTGCCAGCAGTTTAAACAGGCGCTCTGGGGCCAACGTCCTGACTTTC. V usage is TRBV27 and J usage is TRBJ2-6; TRBD1 might be the D (5 bases). CDR1 MNHEY and CDR2 SMNVEV come from the germline V gene (reference sequence). This CDR3 has 16 residues. Trimming left V 2 bases short and J 0 bases short, with 8 bases between.

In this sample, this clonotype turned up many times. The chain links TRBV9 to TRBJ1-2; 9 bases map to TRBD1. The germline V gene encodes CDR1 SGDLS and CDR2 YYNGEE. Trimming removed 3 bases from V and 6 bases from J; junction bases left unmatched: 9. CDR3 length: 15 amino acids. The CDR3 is CASSAQGQGVDGYTF. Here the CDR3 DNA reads TGTGCCAGCAGCGCACAGGGACAGGGAGTCGATGGCTACACCTTC.

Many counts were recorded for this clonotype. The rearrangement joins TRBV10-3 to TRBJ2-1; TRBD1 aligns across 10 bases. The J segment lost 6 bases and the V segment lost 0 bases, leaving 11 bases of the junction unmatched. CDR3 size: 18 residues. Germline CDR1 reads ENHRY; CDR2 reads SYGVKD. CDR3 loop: CAISESEPETGGFNEQFF. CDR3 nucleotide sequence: TGTGCCATCAGTGAGTCGGAACCCGAGACAGGGGGCTTCAATGAGCAGTTCTTC.

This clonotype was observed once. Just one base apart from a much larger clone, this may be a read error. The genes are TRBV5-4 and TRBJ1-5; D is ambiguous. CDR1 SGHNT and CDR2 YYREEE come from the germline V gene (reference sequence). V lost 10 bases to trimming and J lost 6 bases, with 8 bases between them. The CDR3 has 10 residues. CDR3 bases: TGTGCCTGCCCGCCTCAGCCCCAGCATTTT. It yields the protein CACPPQPQHF.

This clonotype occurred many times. CDR3 region: CASSSRGGYEQYF. For the CDR3, the DNA is TGTGCCAGCTCCTCGAGAGGGGGCTACGAGCAGTACTTC. The chain is built from TRBV7-6 and TRBJ2-7, with D perhaps matching TRBD1 (6 bases). The CDR3 consists of 13 residues. The germline gives CDR1 SGHVS, CDR2 FNYEAQ. The V end lost 8 bases, the J end lost 3 bases, and 14 bases lay between the germline ends.